This T cell receptor beta chain was observed in a study of breast tumors, draining lymph nodes, adjacent tissues (TCRdb year 2016). Looking at the study overall: TCR beta repertoires were compared across tumor, adjacent nontumor tissue and axillary lymph nodes obtained from breast cancer patients. In human breast cancer, the study set out to evaluate how tumor, surrounding tissue and draining lymph node repertoires relate to one another and whether T cells may move between these sites.

Lymph node samples came from the axillary draining lymph nodes of breast cancer patients. TCRdb records Illumina HiSeq 2000 as the sequencer. Multiplex PCR amplification was used to build the TCR beta chain libraries. High-throughput sequencing was used to analyze the amplified TCR beta chain products. The public reads were quality trimmed at Q25 with fastp and then assembled into clones with MiXCR by TCRdb, keeping productive beta chains. Here each entry gathers all rows of one CDR3 protein and keeps the most common genes and DNA. This sample comprises 200,000 or so distinct CDR3 sequences, approximately 33% of them detected only once. More than 4% of the sample comes from the top ten. Sequences SNHLY (CDR1) and FYNNEI (CDR2) are obtained from the germline V gene. The V and J ends are trimmed by 5 bases and 1 base, leaving 11 bases between them. The CDR3 sequence holds 14 residues, the cysteine and phenylalanine included. Only CDR3 DNA is held: 42 bases, read in frame from base 1.

A word on this clonotype: Its antigen has not been determined. No clone much larger than this one lies a single base away; base qualities are absent.

Results and caveats for the whole study, not just this receptor: In luminal-like breast cancer, tumor and nontumor tissue repertoires resembled each other significantly more than in basal-like breast cancer. A scenario in which most tumor T cells derive from the lymph node and then expand within tumor tissue was judged to be consistent with the data. The conclusion that tumor T cells originate in lymph nodes was presented as consistent with a hypothesis rather than as directly demonstrated. Tumors showed preferential V and J gene usage, and their T-cell repertoire diversity fell below that of lymph nodes yet above that of nontumor tissue.

This receptor was obtained from a female donor with breast cancer. Some clones in this sample may be carry-over from other donors' samples. The sequencing input was axillary lymph node tissue. In this chain, TRBV2 is recombined with TRBJ1-1; matching of 6 bases hints at TRBD1 as the D gene. The DNA reads as follows: TGTGCCAGCAGTCCGACAGGACCGAACACTGAAGCTTTCTTT. Its product reads: CASSPTGPNTEAFF.